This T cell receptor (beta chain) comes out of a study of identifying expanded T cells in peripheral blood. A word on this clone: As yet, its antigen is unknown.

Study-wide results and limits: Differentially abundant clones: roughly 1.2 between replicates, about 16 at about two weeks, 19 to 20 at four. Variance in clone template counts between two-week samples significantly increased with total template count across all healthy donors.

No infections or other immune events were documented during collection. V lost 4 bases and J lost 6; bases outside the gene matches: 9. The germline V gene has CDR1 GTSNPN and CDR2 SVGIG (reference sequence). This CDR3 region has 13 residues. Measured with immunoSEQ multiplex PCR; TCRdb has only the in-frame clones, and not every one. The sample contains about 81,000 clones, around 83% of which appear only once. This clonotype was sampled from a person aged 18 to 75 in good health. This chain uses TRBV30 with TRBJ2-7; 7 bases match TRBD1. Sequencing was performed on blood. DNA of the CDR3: TGTGCCTGGATACGACAGGGAGTGCCCGAGCAGTACTTC. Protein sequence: CAWIRQGVPEQYF. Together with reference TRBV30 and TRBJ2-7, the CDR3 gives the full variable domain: SQTIHQWPATLVQPVGSPLSLECTVEGTSNPNLYWYRQAAGRGLQLLFYSVGIGQISSEVPQNLSASRPQDRQFILSSKKLLLSDSGFYLCAWIRQGVPEQYFGPGTRLTVT.